This T cell receptor beta chain is from a study of cytomegalovirus exposure and HLA in healthy donors. Primers for the PCR totalled 60 Vbeta and 13 Jbeta. Libraries were prepared by immunoSEQ multiplex PCR; TCRdb keeps only in-frame clonotypes and omits some of them. The sample lists 55,000 to 80,000 clones; around 75% were seen once. The CDR3 runs 13 residues. Germline-derived CDR1 and CDR2 are ENHRY and SYGVKD. Trimming stripped 11 bases from V and 5 bases from J, with 15 bases between. The chain employs TRBV10-3 and TRBJ1-4; D is possibly TRBD1 (6 bases). This clonotype originated in a woman aged 40 to 50 in good health and CMV-seropositive. Input material: PBMCs. The CDR3 nucleotides read TGTGCCTCGACAGGAGGTCGGAATGAAAAACTGTTTTTT. Its protein product is CASTGGRNEKLFF.